Detailed here is one TCR beta chain. No antigen is known for it. The sample belongs to a study of shared clonotypes between healthy human individuals. Study-level findings and limits: Among a handful of donors, 4.5% to 5.5% of naive CD4 clonotypes were found in common.

Naive CD8 cells were CD45RO-negative, positively selected for CCR7, excluding terminally differentiated effector memory CD45RA+ cells. The CDR3 sequence is 13 residues long. It was across several immunoSEQ plates that each subset's genomic DNA was evenly split. Each PCR replicate from the sorted subsets contained approximately 0.2 ug DNA, which is about 31,000 T cell genomes. Here immunoSEQ multiplex PCR was the method, and the copy in TCRdb shows in-frame clones only, minus some. The table has about 2.1 million clones, just over 90% seen once. Sequenced material: naive CD8+ T cells from PBMCs. The chain joins TRBV12-2 to TRBJ2-2; TRBD2, as called in the table, went unchecked against the DNA. TRBV12-2 is shown as a pseudogene. The TCR sequence derives from a man between 18 and 35 years old in good health. Some clones in this sample may be carry-over from other donors' samples. In DNA, the CDR3 is TGTGCAAGTCGCCCACGGAGGGCCGGGGAGCTGTTTTTT. Translated, it gives CASRPRRAGELFF.